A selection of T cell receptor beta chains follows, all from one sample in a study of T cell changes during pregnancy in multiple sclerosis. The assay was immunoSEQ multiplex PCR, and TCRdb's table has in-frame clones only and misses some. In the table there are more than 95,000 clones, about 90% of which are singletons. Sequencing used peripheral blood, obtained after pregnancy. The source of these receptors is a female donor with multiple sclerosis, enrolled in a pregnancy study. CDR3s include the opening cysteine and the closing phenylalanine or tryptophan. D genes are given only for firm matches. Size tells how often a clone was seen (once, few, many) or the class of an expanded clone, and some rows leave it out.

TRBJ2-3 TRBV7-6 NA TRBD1 CASSPRTGVGYTDTQYF TGTGCCAGCAGCCCTCGAACAGGGGTGGGGTACACAGATACGCAGTATTTT
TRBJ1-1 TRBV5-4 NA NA CASSSPTESTEAFF TGTGCCAGCAGCTCCCCGACAGAGAGCACTGAAGCTTTCTTT
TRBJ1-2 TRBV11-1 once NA CASSPSGKQGRAF TGTGCCAGCAGCCCTTCCGGCAAACAGGGCAGGGCCTTC
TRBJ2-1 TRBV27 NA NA CASSLPRAGANEQFF TGTGCCAGCAGTTTACCCAGGGCGGGGGCAAATGAGCAGTTCTTC
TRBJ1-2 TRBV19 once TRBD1 CASSTYPDRGTYGYTF TGTGCCAGTAGTACATACCCGGACAGGGGGACCTATGGCTACACCTTC
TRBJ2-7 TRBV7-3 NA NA CASSLMRGSSYEQYF TGTGCCAGCAGCTTAATGCGGGGAAGCTCCTACGAGCAGTACTTC
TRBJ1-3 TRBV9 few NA CASSVGRNGNTIYF TGTGCCAGCAGCGTAGGGAGAAATGGAAACACCATATATTTT
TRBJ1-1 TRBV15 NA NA CATSRRTWGGMNTEAFF TGTGCCACCAGCAGACGTACTTGGGGGGGAATGAACACTGAAGCTTTCTTT
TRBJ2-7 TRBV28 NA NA CASSKTEVLGQYF TGTGCCAGCAGCAAAACCGAGGTCCTGGGGCAGTACTTC
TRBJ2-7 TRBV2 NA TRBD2 CASGSLAAGRDEQYF TGTGCCAGCGGCTCACTAGCAGCGGGGCGGGACGAGCAGTACTTC
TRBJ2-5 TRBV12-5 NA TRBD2 CAGSSGETQYF TGTGCTGGGTCTAGCGGGGAGACCCAGTACTTC
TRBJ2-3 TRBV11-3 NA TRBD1 CASSLTGGLTDTQYF TGTGCCAGCAGCCTTACAGGGGGTCTCACAGATACGCAGTATTTT
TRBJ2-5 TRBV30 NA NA CAWCSSHGSLETQYF TGTGCCTGGTGCTCCTCACACGGGAGTTTGGAGACCCAGTACTTC
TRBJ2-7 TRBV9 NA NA CASSVGSGIPYEQYF TGTGCCAGCAGCGTAGGAAGCGGAATCCCCTACGAGCAGTACTTC
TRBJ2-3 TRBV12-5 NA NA CASGLLTPTGSTQYF TGTGCTAGTGGTTTGCTGACCCCGACGGGGAGTACGCAGTATTTT
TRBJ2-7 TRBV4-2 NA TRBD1 CASSQGTGISYEQYF TGTGCCAGCAGCCAAGGGACAGGGATCTCCTACGAGCAGTACTTC
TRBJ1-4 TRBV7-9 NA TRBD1 CASSLDRGGEKLFF TGTGCCAGCAGCCTGGACAGGGGAGGTGAAAAACTGTTTTTT
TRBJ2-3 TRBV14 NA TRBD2 CASSFRTSPDTQYF TGTGCCAGCAGCTTCCGGACTAGCCCAGATACGCAGTATTTT
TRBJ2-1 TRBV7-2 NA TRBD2 CASSLGGAGVSYNEQFF TGTGCCAGCAGCTTAGGGGGCGCGGGAGTTTCCTACAATGAGCAGTTCTTC
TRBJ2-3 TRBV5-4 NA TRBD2 CASIGGGDTQYF TGTGCCAGCATCGGGGGGGGAGATACGCAGTATTTT
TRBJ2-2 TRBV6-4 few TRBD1 CASSRQGIDTGELFF TGTGCCAGCAGTCGACAGGGGATTGACACCGGGGAGCTGTTTTTT
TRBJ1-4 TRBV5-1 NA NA CASSLAGQYNEKLFF TGCGCCAGCAGCTTGGCCGGACAGTATAATGAAAAACTGTTTTTT
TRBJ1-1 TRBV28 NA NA CASSTSETGNTEAFF TGTGCCAGCAGTACCTCCGAGACAGGGAACACTGAAGCTTTCTTT
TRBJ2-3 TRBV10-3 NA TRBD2 CAISVGGLAGVADTQYF TGTGCCATCAGTGTTGGGGGACTAGCGGGAGTAGCAGATACGCAGTATTTT
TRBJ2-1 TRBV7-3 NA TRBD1 CASSLSGGAGNSEQFF TGTGCCAGCAGCTTATCAGGGGGCGCAGGGAATAGTGAGCAGTTCTTC
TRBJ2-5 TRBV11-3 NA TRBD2 CASSFTSGSSETQYF TGTGCCAGCAGCTTTACTAGCGGGAGCTCAGAGACCCAGTACTTC
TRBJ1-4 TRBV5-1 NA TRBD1 CASSLTGQSNEKLFF TGCGCCAGCAGCTTGACGGGACAGTCTAATGAAAAACTGTTTTTT
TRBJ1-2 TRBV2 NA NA CASSPQGNEHYGYTF TGTGCCAGCAGCCCCCAGGGAAATGAGCACTATGGCTACACCTTC
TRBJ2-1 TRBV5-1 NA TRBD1 CASSLGQGAFNEQFF TGCGCCAGCAGCCTGGGACAGGGGGCTTTCAATGAGCAGTTCTTC
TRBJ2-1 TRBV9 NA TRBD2 CASSVGAGAYNEQFF TGTGCCAGCAGCGTTGGAGCGGGAGCCTACAATGAGCAGTTCTTC
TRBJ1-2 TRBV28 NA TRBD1 CASSPTPTGKVGGYTF TGTGCTAGCAGTCCTACCCCGACAGGGAAAGTGGGTGGCTACACCTTC
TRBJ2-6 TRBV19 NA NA CASSAIRSSGANVLTF TGTGCCAGTAGTGCCATCAGAAGCTCTGGGGCCAACGTCCTGACTTTC
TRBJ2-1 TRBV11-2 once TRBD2 CASSSLAGGALPNEQFF TGTGCCAGCAGCTCCCTTGCCGGGGGGGCTTTACCCAATGAGCAGTTCTTC
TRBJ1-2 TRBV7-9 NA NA CASSKDRSYGYTF TGTGCCAGCAGCAAAGATAGGAGCTATGGCTACACCTTC
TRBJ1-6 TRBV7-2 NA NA CATTDIYNSPLHF TGTGCCACCACAGATATCTATAATTCACCCCTCCACTTT
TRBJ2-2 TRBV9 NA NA CASSPLNPLSGYTGELFF TGTGCCAGCAGCCCACTAAACCCTTTGAGCGGTTACACCGGGGAGCTGTTTTTT
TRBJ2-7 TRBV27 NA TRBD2 CASSLAPGGYEQYF TGTGCCAGCAGTTTAGCACCGGGAGGATACGAGCAGTACTTC
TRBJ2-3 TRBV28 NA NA CASMSRNTQYF TGTGCCAGCATGTCGCGGAATACGCAGTATTTT
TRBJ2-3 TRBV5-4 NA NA CASSTERNTDTQYF TGTGCCAGCAGCACCGAGAGGAACACAGATACGCAGTATTTT
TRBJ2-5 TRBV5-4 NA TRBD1 CASSSPDRAETQYF TGTGCCAGCAGCTCCCCGGACAGGGCAGAGACCCAGTACTTC
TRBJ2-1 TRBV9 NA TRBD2 CASSPPGLAGNYNEQFF TGTGCCAGCAGCCCACCCGGACTAGCGGGAAACTACAATGAGCAGTTCTTC
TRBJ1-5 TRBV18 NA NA CASSPAVQGNQPQHF TGTGCCAGCTCACCAGCGGTTCAGGGGAATCAGCCCCAGCATTTT
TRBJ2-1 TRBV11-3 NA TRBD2 CASSLGGLAGASDEQFF TGTGCCAGCAGCTTAGGGGGACTAGCGGGAGCAAGCGATGAGCAGTTCTTC
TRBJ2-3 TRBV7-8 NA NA CASRLEGQTDTQYF TGTGCCAGCAGACTAGAAGGGCAAACAGATACGCAGTATTTT
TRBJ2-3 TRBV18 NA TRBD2 CASAGPLGGRAGDTQYF TGTGCCAGCGCTGGGCCATTGGGCGGGAGGGCCGGAGATACGCAGTATTTT
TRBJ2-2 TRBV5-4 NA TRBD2 CASSLRTSGGTGELFF TGTGCCAGCAGCTTGCGGACTAGCGGAGGAACCGGGGAGCTGTTTTTT
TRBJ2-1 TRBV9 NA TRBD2 CASSVGGGSSSGEQFF TGTGCCAGCAGCGTAGGGGGAGGGAGTTCCAGCGGTGAGCAGTTCTTC
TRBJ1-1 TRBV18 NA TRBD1 CASSPGQGRGNTEAFF TGTGCCAGCTCACCGGGACAGGGGCGGGGGAACACTGAAGCTTTCTTT
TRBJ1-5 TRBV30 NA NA CAWRLGGDSNQPQHF TGTGCCTGGAGGCTGGGCGGGGATAGCAATCAGCCCCAGCATTTT
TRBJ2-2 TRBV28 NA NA CASSRNTGELFF TGTGCCAGCAGTCGGAACACCGGGGAGCTGTTTTTT
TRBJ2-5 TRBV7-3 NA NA CASSLSSRPGQETQYF TGTGCCAGCAGCTTAAGTTCGAGACCGGGTCAAGAGACCCAGTACTTC
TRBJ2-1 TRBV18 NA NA CASSLSRGAGYNEQFF TGTGCCAGCTCACTGAGCCGAGGTGCGGGGTACAATGAGCAGTTCTTC
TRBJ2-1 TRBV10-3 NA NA CAISSSGLSNEQFF TGTGCCATCAGCTCCTCAGGGCTTAGCAATGAGCAGTTCTTC
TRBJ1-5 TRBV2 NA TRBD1 CASSKQGSNQPQHF TGTGCCAGCAGCAAACAGGGGAGCAATCAGCCCCAGCATTTT